The next 8 T cell receptor beta chains were all read from a single sample in a study of control samples from healthy donors and cancer patients. Produced via immunoSEQ multiplex PCR; TCRdb's table is partial and in-frame only. The table includes 65,000 to 75,000 clones, roughly 90% detected once. Input material: blood. These TCRs come from a woman in her forties or fifties in good health.

The chain has TRBV28 and TRBJ2-4, with D perhaps matching TRBD2 (6 bases). The CDR3 has 16 residues. Looked up from germline, CDR1 is MDHEN and CDR2 is SYDVKM. V was shortened by 5 bases and J by 1 base, with 15 bases between the two germline ends. CDR3 region: CASSPPSGSAKNIQYF. The CDR3 DNA follows: TGTGCCAGCAGTCCGCCAAGCGGGTCGGCCAAAAACATTCAGTACTTC.

This clone has just one count. The genes are TRBV5-1 and TRBJ1-1; D remains ambiguous. The CDR3 runs 13 residues. Germline V gives CDR1 SGHRS, CDR2 YFSETQ. Trimming left V 2 bases short and J 4 bases short, with 9 bases between. The CDR3, as DNA: TGCGCCAGCAGCTTTGGGGTAAGCACTGAAGCTTTCTTT. Protein product: CASSFGVSTEAFF. Based on the CDR3 plus reference TRBV5-1 and TRBJ1-1, the full variable domain is KAGVTQTPRYLIKTRGQQVTLSCSPISGHRSVSWYQQTPGQGLQFLFEYFSETQRNKGNFPGRFSGRQFSNSRSEMNVSTLELGDSALYLCASSFGVSTEAFFGQGTRLTVV.

V and J are TRBV30 and TRBJ2-3; 8 bases are a match to TRBD1. This CDR3 has 14 amino acids. J was trimmed by 3 bases and V by 2 bases; bases with no gene match: 4. Germline assignment: CDR1 GTSNPN and CDR2 SVGIG (reference sequence). CDR3 sequence reads: CAWSRTGGTDTQYF. Here the CDR3 DNA reads TGTGCCTGGAGTCGTACAGGGGGGACAGATACGCAGTATTTT. Full variable domain (missing parts from reference TRBV30 and TRBJ2-3): SQTIHQWPATLVQPVGSPLSLECTVEGTSNPNLYWYRQAAGRGLQLLFYSVGIGQISSEVPQNLSASRPQDRQFILSSKKLLLSDSGFYLCAWSRTGGTDTQYFGPGTRLTVL.

The J gene is TRBJ1-2, the V gene TRBV24-1, with D hard to call. The CDR3 consists of 13 residues. Germline V gene data show CDR1 as KGHDR and CDR2 as SFDVKD. V lost 9 bases and J lost 4, with 14 bases in between. CDR3 nucleotide sequence: TGTGCCACCGCCCGCCCGGACGGCTATGGCTACACCTTC. Its translation: CATARPDGYGYTF.

V usage is TRBV3-1 (or the pseudogene TRBV3-2) and J usage is TRBJ1-2; tentative D call: TRBD1 (5 bases). The germline V gene encodes CDR1 LGHDT and CDR2 YNNKEL (reference sequence). V was trimmed by 0 bases and J by 8 bases, leaving 19 bases between them. The CDR3 covers 16 residues. As DNA, the CDR3 is TGTGCCAGCAGCCAAGATCGGGGAAGGGGACGAGAGGGCTACACCTTC. It encodes CASSQDRGRGREGYTF.

The chain has TRBV2 and TRBJ1-4, with D possibly TRBD1 on 6 matching bases. The CDR3 is made up of 14 amino acids. Germline assignment: CDR1 SNHLY and CDR2 FYNNEI. Trimming removed 6 bases at V and 7 bases at J, with 15 bases between. As DNA, the CDR3 is TGTGCCAGCAGACGGGACCCCAGGGGTGAAAAACTGTTTTTT. It specifies CASRRDPRGEKLFF. The whole variable domain, remainder taken from reference TRBV2 and TRBJ1-4, is EPEVTQTPSHQVTQMGQEVILRCVPISNHLYFYWYRQILGQKVEFLVSFYNNEISEKSEIFDDQFSVERPDGSNFTLKIRSTKLEDSAMYFCASRRDPRGEKLFFGSGTQLSVL.

The chain carries TRBV9 and TRBJ1-1; unclear D gene. The CDR3 length is 13 residues. Trimming removed 4 bases from V and 0 bases from J, with 7 bases in between. Germline values: CDR1 SGDLS, CDR2 YYNGEE. The CDR3 loop is CASSFNLNTEAFF. The CDR3 coding sequence is TGTGCCAGCAGCTTTAATCTGAACACTGAAGCTTTCTTT.

The CDR3 reads CSAVVGNEQFF. The DNA for the CDR3 is TGCAGTGCCGTCGTAGGCAATGAGCAGTTCTTC. The chain has TRBV20-1 and TRBJ2-1, with D unresolved. The CDR3 is 11 amino acids. Trimming shortened V by 6 bases and J by 6 bases, and 9 bases separated the two germline ends. In germline, CDR1 is DFQATT, CDR2 SNEGSKA (reference sequence).